A selection of T cell receptor beta chains follows, all from one sample in a study of shared T cell receptors in the human thymus. Assay used: immunoSEQ multiplex PCR; TCRdb lists only in-frame clones, some missing. The table records 500,000 to 550,000 clones, about 84% of them present only once. These same records also appear under a second study, on human thymus T cells.

The sequenced sample was thymocytes. The receptors stem from a boy younger than two with a congenital heart defect. The CDR3 runs from the conserved cysteine through the conserved F or W. The D gene is left open where the match is weak. Some rows mark clone size as missing; the rest say once, few, many or name a class of expanded clone.

CDR3nt: TGCGCCAGCAGCCGCCGCTTCCCGGGACTAGCGGGAGCTACAGATACGCAGTATTTT
CDR3aa: CASSRRFPGLAGATDTQYF
abundance: once
d_gene: TRBD2
j_gene: TRBJ2-3
v_gene: TRBV5-1

CDR3nt: TGTGCCAGCAGCCAGGGGGGCAGGGGGACAGATACGCAGTATTTT
CDR3aa: CASSQGGRGTDTQYF
abundance: NA
d_gene: NA
j_gene: TRBJ2-3
v_gene: TRBV7-9

CDR3nt: TGTGCCAGCAGCTTACGGGAGCGGGCCTCCTACGAGCAGTACTTC
CDR3aa: CASSLRERASYEQYF
abundance: NA
d_gene: NA
j_gene: TRBJ2-7
v_gene: TRBV5-6

CDR3nt: TGTGCCAGCTCACCAAAAAATGACGGGACCTACGAGCAGTACTTC
CDR3aa: CASSPKNDGTYEQYF
abundance: NA
d_gene: NA
j_gene: TRBJ2-7
v_gene: TRBV18

CDR3nt: TGCGCCAGCAGCCAAACTAGCGGGAGGGGACAAGAGACCCAGTACTTC
CDR3aa: CASSQTSGRGQETQYF
abundance: NA
d_gene: TRBD2
j_gene: TRBJ2-5
v_gene: TRBV4-1

CDR3nt: TGTGCCAGCAGCCCCATCGAGGGAGGGCTTGGGACTGAAGCTTTCTTT
CDR3aa: CASSPIEGGLGTEAFF
abundance: NA
d_gene: NA
j_gene: TRBJ1-1
v_gene: TRBV11-2

CDR3nt: TGTGCCAGCAGTTATAGTGGGGGGGTTAATCAGCCCCAGCATTTT
CDR3aa: CASSYSGGVNQPQHF
abundance: NA
d_gene: NA
j_gene: TRBJ1-5
v_gene: TRBV27

CDR3nt: TGTGCCAGCAGCTCCGAAACTAGTCTGGAGACCCAGTACTTC
CDR3aa: CASSSETSLETQYF
abundance: NA
d_gene: NA
j_gene: TRBJ2-5
v_gene: TRBV7-6

CDR3nt: TGTGCCAGCGGGGGATCCGGGACAGGGAGAGAGACCCAGTACTTC
CDR3aa: CASGGSGTGRETQYF
abundance: NA
d_gene: TRBD1
j_gene: TRBJ2-5
v_gene: TRBV28

CDR3nt: TGTGCCAGCAGTGCGGTCGGGACAGGCCCTCGGTCGGGGAGATACGAGCAGTACTTC
CDR3aa: CASSAVGTGPRSGRYEQYF
abundance: NA
d_gene: TRBD1
j_gene: TRBJ2-7
v_gene: TRBV6-1

CDR3nt: TGTGCCAGCAGTTTATTTGTCAACAGGAAGAACACTGAAGCTTTCTTT
CDR3aa: CASSLFVNRKNTEAFF
abundance: NA
d_gene: NA
j_gene: TRBJ1-1
v_gene: TRBV28

CDR3nt: TGTGCCAGCAGCTTAAAGTCCACGGGAACAAACACCATATATTTT
CDR3aa: CASSLKSTGTNTIYF
abundance: few
d_gene: NA
j_gene: TRBJ1-3
v_gene: TRBV5-6

CDR3nt: TGTGCCAGCTCATCGCACAGGGGGGATAGCAATCAGCCCCAGCATTTT
CDR3aa: CASSSHRGDSNQPQHF
abundance: NA
d_gene: TRBD1
j_gene: TRBJ1-5
v_gene: TRBV18

CDR3nt: TGCGCCAGCAGCTTGGTGCCGGGGAACGAGCAGTACTTC
CDR3aa: CASSLVPGNEQYF
abundance: NA
d_gene: NA
j_gene: TRBJ2-7
v_gene: TRBV5-1

CDR3nt: TGTGCCAGCAGCCGCCCGACAGGGTTCTATGGGCTCTATGGCTACACCTTC
CDR3aa: CASSRPTGFYGLYGYTF
abundance: once
d_gene: TRBD1
j_gene: TRBJ1-2
v_gene: TRBV5-6

CDR3nt: TGTGCCAGCAGTCCTTATCTTGCGACAGGGAACACTGAAGCTTTCTTT
CDR3aa: CASSPYLATGNTEAFF
abundance: NA
d_gene: NA
j_gene: TRBJ1-1
v_gene: TRBV5-4

CDR3nt: TGTGCCAGCAGCTTGGGGGACAGACTAGCCAAAAACATTCAGTACTTC
CDR3aa: CASSLGDRLAKNIQYF
abundance: NA
d_gene: TRBD1
j_gene: TRBJ2-4
v_gene: TRBV5-6

CDR3nt: TGTGCCAGCAGCTCGGGAGGGGCCTTCTCCTACGAGCAGTACTTC
CDR3aa: CASSSGGAFSYEQYF
abundance: NA
d_gene: TRBD2
j_gene: TRBJ2-7
v_gene: TRBV7-9

CDR3nt: TGTGCCAGCAGCCAAGTTGGGTTCGGGACTAGCGGCCTAACCCCACACAATGAGCAGTTCTTC
CDR3aa: CASSQVGFGTSGLTPHNEQFF
abundance: NA
d_gene: TRBD2
j_gene: TRBJ2-1
v_gene: TRBV4-2

CDR3nt: TGCGCCAGCAGTGAGTCTAGCGGGAGTAGATACACCGGGGAGCTGTTTTTT
CDR3aa: CASSESSGSRYTGELFF
abundance: NA
d_gene: TRBD2
j_gene: TRBJ2-2
v_gene: TRBV10-1

CDR3nt: TGCGCCAGCAGCCACGGCCGTCCCGGGTCAGATACGCAGTATTTT
CDR3aa: CASSHGRPGSDTQYF
abundance: few
d_gene: NA
j_gene: TRBJ2-3
v_gene: TRBV10-2

CDR3nt: TGTGCCAGCAGCCCAGACGGGGTTGGCGAGCAGTACTTC
CDR3aa: CASSPDGVGEQYF
abundance: NA
d_gene: NA
j_gene: TRBJ2-7
v_gene: TRBV7-2

CDR3nt: TGTGCCAGCAGCCAAGAATACGCGATCGCCGAGCAGTACTTC
CDR3aa: CASSQEYAIAEQYF
abundance: NA
d_gene: NA
j_gene: TRBJ2-7
v_gene: TRBV4-2

CDR3nt: TGTGCCAGCAGCCAAGACGTGGGACAGGGGAACACTGAAGCTTTCTTT
CDR3aa: CASSQDVGQGNTEAFF
abundance: NA
d_gene: TRBD1
j_gene: TRBJ1-1
v_gene: TRBV14

CDR3nt: TGCGCCAGCAGCCAAGAATCTCGGGGAGTAAGAGACTACGAGCAGTACTTC
CDR3aa: CASSQESRGVRDYEQYF
abundance: NA
d_gene: NA
j_gene: TRBJ2-7
v_gene: TRBV4-3

CDR3nt: TGTGCCAGCAGCTTCCGGGAGGACCCTCTGGCAAACACCATATATTTT
CDR3aa: CASSFREDPLANTIYF
abundance: NA
d_gene: NA
j_gene: TRBJ1-3
v_gene: TRBV5-4

CDR3nt: TGTGCCAGCAGTGTTTCCCTAGCGACCCCTGGTGATGAGCAGTTCTTC
CDR3aa: CASSVSLATPGDEQFF
abundance: NA
d_gene: NA
j_gene: TRBJ2-1
v_gene: TRBV2

CDR3nt: TGTGCCAGCAGTGAAGAGGGAGTAATGGACACTGAAGCTTTCTTT
CDR3aa: CASSEEGVMDTEAFF
abundance: NA
d_gene: NA
j_gene: TRBJ1-1
v_gene: TRBV6-1

CDR3nt: TGTGCCAGTAGCATTGAGACAGGGGCCAGGGGCTACACCTTC
CDR3aa: CASSIETGARGYTF
abundance: NA
d_gene: TRBD1
j_gene: TRBJ1-2
v_gene: TRBV19

CDR3nt: TGCGCCAGCAGCCCCCGTGAGGGAGGGGATCAGCCCCAGCATTTT
CDR3aa: CASSPREGGDQPQHF
abundance: NA
d_gene: NA
j_gene: TRBJ1-5
v_gene: TRBV4-1

CDR3nt: TGTGCCAGCACCCGAGGCCAGCGGGAGGCTAGGGCCTACGAGCAGTACTTC
CDR3aa: CASTRGQREARAYEQYF
abundance: NA
d_gene: TRBD2
j_gene: TRBJ2-7
v_gene: TRBV7-2

CDR3nt: TGTGCCAGCAGCCAACCGGGACAGGGGGCCCGATCGGAGACCCAGTACTTC
CDR3aa: CASSQPGQGARSETQYF
abundance: NA
d_gene: TRBD1
j_gene: TRBJ2-5
v_gene: TRBV5-6

CDR3nt: TGCAGCGCGGCCGGGACAGGGAACACTGAAGCTTTCTTT
CDR3aa: CSAAGTGNTEAFF
abundance: once
d_gene: TRBD1
j_gene: TRBJ1-1
v_gene: TRBV29-1

CDR3nt: TGTGCCAGCAGCCCTACGGACCCGGGGAGCACAGATACGCAGTATTTT
CDR3aa: CASSPTDPGSTDTQYF
abundance: NA
d_gene: NA
j_gene: TRBJ2-3
v_gene: TRBV7-9

CDR3nt: TGTGCCAGCAGCTCCGGACAGGGTGGCACCGGGGAGCTGTTTTTT
CDR3aa: CASSSGQGGTGELFF
abundance: NA
d_gene: TRBD1
j_gene: TRBJ2-2
v_gene: TRBV13

CDR3nt: TGTGCCAGCAGCTCCGATAGCGGGAGAGGTTGGTCCTACAATGAGCAGTTCTTC
CDR3aa: CASSSDSGRGWSYNEQFF
abundance: few
d_gene: TRBD2
j_gene: TRBJ2-1
v_gene: TRBV5-8

CDR3nt: TGTGCCACCAGCAGAGATAAAGGGTCTGGGGGGACTAGGCCCTACGAGCAGTACTTC
CDR3aa: CATSRDKGSGGTRPYEQYF
abundance: once
d_gene: TRBD2
j_gene: TRBJ2-7
v_gene: TRBV15

CDR3nt: TGCAGCGTTGAAGCAGGGCCCACAGATACGCAGTATTTT
CDR3aa: CSVEAGPTDTQYF
abundance: NA
d_gene: NA
j_gene: TRBJ2-3
v_gene: TRBV29-1

CDR3nt: TGCAGCGTTGAGCGGGAGGGCCAGGAAGATACGCAGTATTTT
CDR3aa: CSVEREGQEDTQYF
abundance: NA
d_gene: TRBD2
j_gene: TRBJ2-3
v_gene: TRBV29-1

CDR3nt: TGTGCCAGCAGTGTACTAACTCATAGGTTCAGAAATGAGCAGTTCTTC
CDR3aa: CASSVLTHRFRNEQFF
abundance: NA
d_gene: NA
j_gene: TRBJ2-1
v_gene: TRBV6-1

CDR3nt: TGTGCCACCGGACAGGGGGCGCGGGGTGGCTACACCTTC
CDR3aa: CATGQGARGGYTF
abundance: few
d_gene: TRBD1
j_gene: TRBJ1-2
v_gene: TRBV25-1

CDR3nt: TGTGCCAGCAGCTCGTCAGGGACAGGGGGCTACGAGCAGTACTTC
CDR3aa: CASSSSGTGGYEQYF
abundance: NA
d_gene: TRBD1
j_gene: TRBJ2-7
v_gene: TRBV13

CDR3nt: TGCGCCAGCAGCCGGAGACTAGCGGGAACTAGCACAGATACGCAGTATTTT
CDR3aa: CASSRRLAGTSTDTQYF
abundance: NA
d_gene: TRBD2
j_gene: TRBJ2-3
v_gene: TRBV4-3

CDR3nt: TGTGCCAGCAGCTCCCCGGGGGGACAGGGGGAGAATTACGAGCAGTACTTC
CDR3aa: CASSSPGGQGENYEQYF
abundance: few
d_gene: TRBD1
j_gene: TRBJ2-7
v_gene: TRBV25-1

CDR3nt: TGCGCCAGCAGCCACCTTAGGGGTGCAAGCTCCTACGAGCAGTACTTC
CDR3aa: CASSHLRGASSYEQYF
abundance: NA
d_gene: NA
j_gene: TRBJ2-7
v_gene: TRBV4-1

CDR3nt: TGTGCCAGCAGCCGGGGGGCAGGGGAGACCCAGTACTTC
CDR3aa: CASSRGAGETQYF
abundance: NA
d_gene: NA
j_gene: TRBJ2-5
v_gene: TRBV11-3

CDR3nt: TGTGCCAGCAGCCTAACGGGACTACCGCACTACAATGAGCAGTTCTTC
CDR3aa: CASSLTGLPHYNEQFF
abundance: few
d_gene: TRBD2
j_gene: TRBJ2-1
v_gene: TRBV7-9

CDR3nt: TGTGCTAGTGGGGCTGACAGGGGATATAACTATGGCTACACCTTC
CDR3aa: CASGADRGYNYGYTF
abundance: NA
d_gene: TRBD1
j_gene: TRBJ1-2
v_gene: TRBV12-5

CDR3nt: TGTGCCAGCAGTTTAGCGGGAGGGGCCTACGAGCAGTACTTC
CDR3aa: CASSLAGGAYEQYF
abundance: NA
d_gene: TRBD2
j_gene: TRBJ2-7
v_gene: TRBV27

CDR3nt: TGTGCCAGCAGCCCAGGTCACAATGAGCAGTTCTTC
CDR3aa: CASSPGHNEQFF
abundance: NA
d_gene: NA
j_gene: TRBJ2-1
v_gene: TRBV6-5

CDR3nt: TGTGCCAGCAGTGCCCGACTAGCGATATCGTACAATGAGCAGTTCTTC
CDR3aa: CASSARLAISYNEQFF
abundance: NA
d_gene: TRBD2
j_gene: TRBJ2-1
v_gene: TRBV2

CDR3nt: TGTGCCAGCAGCTCCACTAGCGGGGCCCGGGATACGCAGTATTTT
CDR3aa: CASSSTSGARDTQYF
abundance: NA
d_gene: TRBD2
j_gene: TRBJ2-3
v_gene: TRBV7-2